This T cell receptor beta chain was retrieved from a study of cytomegalovirus exposure and HLA in healthy donors. Primers included in the PCR were 60 Vbeta and 13 Jbeta primers. Assay: immunoSEQ multiplex PCR; the TCRdb copy retains only in-frame clones and omits some. The sample records more than 85,000 clones, roughly four fifths being singletons. CDR3 size: 12 residues. V gave up 2 bases and J gave up 7 bases, with 9 bases separating them. The V gene's germline CDR1 is MNHNY and CDR2 SVGAGI (reference sequence). The TCR sequence derives from a male donor in good health and CMV-seropositive. The V and J genes are TRBV6-6 and TRBJ2-7; the D is unclear. The specimen sequenced was PBMCs. The CDR3 coding sequence is TGTGCCAGCAGTTACGGTTCTAGGGAGCAGTACTTC. It codes for CASSYGSREQYF.